The clone carrying this T cell receptor (beta chain) showed up just once. These data originate in a study of blood T cell repertoires in COVID-19. Germline trimming cut 5 bases from V and 0 bases from J; bases unmatched to any gene: 19. The V gene's germline CDR1 is SEHNR and CDR2 FQNEAQ (reference sequence). This CDR3 region has 20 residues. Using immunoSEQ multiplex PCR, the repertoire was profiled, and TCRdb retains in-frame clones only, with some absent. The sample lists roughly 250,000 clones; around 80% were seen once. Source material: peripheral blood. The J gene is TRBJ2-3, the V gene TRBV7-9; 8 positions agree with TRBD2. The receptor was isolated from a middle-aged woman with active or convalescent COVID-19. The CDR3 DNA reads TGTGCCAGCAGCATACGGGGGGGAGTAGGGTCGAGATACAGCACAGATACGCAGTATTTT. Protein: CASSIRGGVGSRYSTDTQYF.